Each of the 8 T cell receptor beta chains below was sequenced from the same sample in a study of blood T cell repertoires in COVID-19. The protocol was immunoSEQ multiplex PCR, while the TCRdb copy is restricted to in-frame clones and leaves out a portion. The top ten clones hold roughly a tenth of a sample with under 70,000 clones, about nine tenths of them seen once. Sample: peripheral blood. The receptors derive from a young woman with acute or convalescent COVID-19.

V usage is TRBV7-9 and J usage is TRBJ2-2; 9 nucleotides line up with TRBD1. The CDR3 totals 16 residues. Germline V gene data show CDR1 as SEHNR and CDR2 as FQNEAQ (reference sequence). V was pared by 5 bases and J by 6 bases, with 10 bases of the junction left unmatched. The CDR3 DNA is TGTGCCAGCAGCCAACCGGGACAGGGAGGTTCCGGGGAGCTGTTTTTT. Translating gives CASSQPGQGGSGELFF.

The CDR3 here is CASSDGTSGDNEQFF. The CDR3 nucleotides are TGTGCCAGCAGTGACGGCACTAGCGGGGACAATGAGCAGTTCTTC. The V and J genes are TRBV6-4 and TRBJ2-1; 10 bases line up with TRBD2. The CDR3 totals 15 residues. Trimming cost V 2 bases and J 5 bases; bases outside gene matches: 3. The germline V gene has CDR1 MRHNA and CDR2 SNTAGT.

The V gene is TRBV29-1, the J gene TRBJ2-3; 8 positions match TRBD1. Per the germline V gene, CDR1 is SQVTM and CDR2 is ANQGSEA. V trimming: 4 bases; J trimming: 5 bases; junction bases outside the gene matches: 11. The CDR3 runs to 15 residues. CDR3 coding DNA: TGCAGCGTTGGACTCTCTGGACAGGGTCGAGATACGCAGTATTTT. It codes for CSVGLSGQGRDTQYF.

This rearrangement joins TRBV7-9 to TRBJ1-1; no definite D call. Trimming left V 5 bases short and J 3 bases short, with 10 bases between. Germline V gene sequence: CDR1 SEHNR, CDR2 FQNEAQ (reference sequence). This CDR3 comprises 13 residues. CDR3 coding DNA: TGTGCCAGCAGCCCTCAATCGGACACTGAAGCTTTCTTT. Translation gives CASSPQSDTEAFF.

V usage is TRBV29-1 and J usage is TRBJ1-2; D uncertain. This CDR3 is 11 amino acids long. V lost 7 bases, J lost 6 bases, and 12 bases lay in between. Per germline, CDR1 SQVTM and CDR2 ANQGSEA. This CDR3 is CSAHSGNGYTF. As DNA, the CDR3 is TGCAGCGCTCACAGCGGTAATGGCTACACCTTC.

This clone appeared a single time. J is TRBJ2-1 and V is TRBV2; TRBD1 is a possible D gene (6 bases). The CDR3 totals 14 residues. The V gene lost 5 bases and the J gene lost 9 bases, with 17 bases spanning the gap. Germline V lookup: CDR1 SNHLY, CDR2 FYNNEI. The DNA for the CDR3 is TGTGCCAGCAGTAGACTGACAGGACGGGGTGAGCAGTTCTTC. It codes for CASSRLTGRGEQFF.

This clone was observed a single time. The CDR3, as DNA: TGTGCCAGTAGTATAGGCCTAGCGGGAGGGAATGAGCAGTTCTTC. Translated, it gives CASSIGLAGGNEQFF. The J gene is TRBJ2-1, the V gene TRBV19; 12 bases match TRBD2. The germline CDR1 and CDR2 sequences are LNHDA and SQIVND (reference sequence). There are 15 residues in the CDR3. V was clipped by 1 base and J by 7 bases; unmatched bases: 2.

The chain joins TRBV5-5 to TRBJ1-1, with 8 bases that match TRBD1. This CDR3 has 14 residues. V trimming: 6 bases; J trimming: 1 base; junction bases outside the gene matches: 5. Germline CDR1 is SGHKS and CDR2 is YYEKEE (reference sequence). Written as DNA, the CDR3 is TGTGCCAGCATTGGACAGGGCAAGAACACTGAAGCTTTCTTT. It translates to CASIGQGKNTEAFF.